The source of this TCR beta chain is a study of spatial heterogeneity in lung cancer. Time point here: sample taken at primary tumor resection. In its sample, this clonotype was seen a few times. This CDR3 spans 13 amino acids. V shed 0 bases and J shed 5 bases, with 8 bases lying between them. The germline V gene encodes CDR1 SGHRS and CDR2 YFSETQ. TCRdb reprocessed the 5' RACE reads with MiXCR, giving one entry per CDR3 protein. Of 35,000 to 45,000 distinct CDR3 sequences listed, about 7.2% are singletons. Source: PBMCs, taken at surgery. This sequence joins TRBV5-1 and TRBJ1-2; D ambiguous. The TCR sequence derives from a female donor with early-stage non-small cell lung cancer. CDR3 coding DNA: TGCGCCAGCAGCTTGGGCAGCCAATATGGCTACACCTTC. It specifies CASSLGSQYGYTF.